These 15 T cell receptor beta chains share one sample of origin, sequenced in a study of blood T cell repertoires in COVID-19 (dated by TCRdb to the early 2020s). Library creation used the immunoSEQ multiplex PCR assay. TCRdb carries this immuneACCESS record with in-frame sequences only. Its versions omit some clonotypes, under half of them owing to an unresolved V gene in the studies checked, with the rest unexplained. This sample comprises fewer than 300,000 clones, approximately 84% of them detected only once. Of the sample, about 1.5% is held by the ten largest clones. Sample: peripheral blood. The source is a human donor with COVID-19, enrolled during active disease. The donor label of this sample is uncertain.

This clone was counted a few times. CDR3: CASSISGAETGELFF. For the CDR3, the DNA is TGTGCCAGTAGTATAAGTGGGGCGGAGACCGGGGAGCTGTTTTTT. This sequence joins TRBV19 and TRBJ2-2; possibly TRBD1 for D (5 bases). This CDR3 contains 15 residues. The V end lost 2 bases, the J end lost 5 bases, and 12 bases lay between the germline ends. Germline V gene sequence: CDR1 LNHDA, CDR2 SQIVND (reference sequence).

The genes are TRBV28 and TRBJ1-2; D ambiguous. The germline V and J ends were trimmed by 8 bases and 8 bases, with 9 bases remaining between them. This CDR3 has 10 residues. CDR1 and CDR2 from the germline V gene are MDHEN and SYDVKM. For the CDR3, the DNA is TGTGCCAGCGGCGAGGAGGGCTACACCTTC. The encoded protein is CASGEEGYTF.

V usage is TRBV5-1 and J usage is TRBJ2-3, with TRBD2 matching over 7 bases. CDR1 is SGHRS, CDR2 YFSETQ, per germline. The CDR3 covers 16 residues. V was pared by 0 bases and J by 1 base, with 5 bases of the junction left unmatched. The CDR3 here is CASSLDASGGTDTQYF. CDR3 nucleotide sequence: TGCGCCAGCAGCTTGGATGCTAGCGGAGGCACAGATACGCAGTATTTT.

This clone was seen a handful of times. At one of its ends the junction is not consistent with the germline gene, which may arise from a read error. The J gene is TRBJ2-1, the V gene TRBV11-2; TRBD2 matches 9 bases. Germline V gene lookup returns CDR1 SGHAT and CDR2 FQNNGV. The CDR3 extends over 16 amino acids. CDR3 loop: CASSLDPAGGYSEQFF. CDR3 DNA: TGTGCCAGCAGCTTAGATCCCGCGGGAGGGTACAGTGAGCAGTTCTTC.

The V call is TRBV19, the J call TRBJ1-2; D possibly corresponds to TRBD1 (5 bases). The CDR3 is made up of 14 amino acids. Between the trimmed V and J ends, which lost 5 bases and 2 bases, there was a span of 12 bases. CDR1 is LNHDA, CDR2 SQIVND, per germline (reference sequence). The CDR3 DNA reads TGTGCCAGTAGTTCCTTGACAGAAAACTATGGCTACACCTTC. The encoded protein is CASSSLTENYGYTF.

The CDR3 DNA reads TGTGCCACCAGCAGAGCCGCGGGAGCTCTAGCCGGGGAGCTGTTTTTT. It encodes CATSRAAGALAGELFF. The chain combines TRBV15 with TRBJ2-2, with 7 bases that match TRBD2. The CDR3 extends over 16 amino acids. Germline values: CDR1 LNHNV, CDR2 YYDKDF (reference sequence). The V gene end was trimmed by 1 base and the J gene end by 6 bases; junction bases not matched to a gene: 8.

The V gene is TRBV5-1, the J gene TRBJ2-3; 11 bases fit TRBD2. The CDR3 extends over 15 amino acids. Germline assignment: CDR1 SGHRS and CDR2 YFSETQ. J gave up 2 bases and V 6 bases, and 5 bases lay outside the gene matches. The CDR3 protein is CASNLAGGPTDTQYF. CDR3 in DNA: TGCGCCAGCAACCTAGCGGGAGGCCCCACAGATACGCAGTATTTT.

The V call is TRBV5-6, the J call TRBJ1-1, with 7 bases fitting TRBD1. V lost 2 bases and J lost 5; bases outside the gene matches: 12. Germline CDR1 is SGHDT and CDR2 is YYEEEE. This CDR3 spans 16 amino acids. The CDR3 loop reads CASSFALTGVRTEAFF. The CDR3 DNA sequence: TGTGCCAGCAGCTTTGCCTTAACAGGGGTCCGGACTGAAGCTTTCTTT.

This chain uses TRBV11-3 with TRBJ2-2, with D perhaps matching TRBD2 (5 bases). The CDR3 is made up of 13 amino acids. Germline V gene sequence: CDR1 SGHNT, CDR2 YENEEA. The V end lost 5 bases, the J end lost 5 bases, and 9 bases lay between the germline ends. The CDR3 nucleotides are TGTGCCAGCAGCCAACCGGGGACCGGGGAGCTGTTTTTT. Translating gives CASSQPGTGELFF.

The V and J genes are TRBV7-6 and TRBJ2-1; TRBD2 agrees at 10 bases. Germline CDR1 SGHVS, CDR2 FNYEAQ. The V gene end was trimmed by 4 bases and the J gene end by 4 bases; junction bases not matched to a gene: 7. There are 16 residues in the CDR3. The CDR3 protein is CASSSLAGASYNEQFF. CDR3 bases: TGTGCCAGCAGCTCCCTAGCGGGAGCTAGTTACAATGAGCAGTTCTTC.

This sequence joins TRBV5-4 and TRBJ2-1; D is unresolved. V was pared by 0 bases and J by 0 bases, with 7 bases between. This CDR3 region has 15 residues. CDR1 and CDR2 from the germline V gene are SGHNT and YYREEE (reference sequence). The CDR3 bases are TGTGCCAGCAGCTTGGAGCGAAGCTCCTACAATGAGCAGTTCTTC. It encodes CASSLERSSYNEQFF.

The V gene is TRBV9, the J gene TRBJ2-7, with 8 bases fitting TRBD2. Germline trimming cut 2 bases from V and 4 bases from J; bases unmatched to any gene: 5. The V gene's germline CDR1 is SGDLS and CDR2 YYNGEE. CDR3 length: 14 residues. The CDR3 spells CASSVAGGNYEQYF. The CDR3 DNA reads as TGTGCCAGCAGCGTGGCGGGAGGAAATTACGAGCAGTACTTC.

The V call is TRBV19, the J call TRBJ1-3; D call uncertain. Germline V gives CDR1 LNHDA, CDR2 SQIVND (reference sequence). The CDR3 sequence is 15 residues long. Trimming stripped 3 bases from V and 0 bases from J, with 9 bases between. The CDR3 nucleotides read TGTGCCAGTAGTATGAGCTCATCCTCTGGAAACACCATATATTTT. As protein: CASSMSSSSGNTIYF.

This sequence joins TRBV19 and TRBJ2-3, with a possible D match to TRBD2 (5 bases). The CDR3 has 15 amino acids. The germline V gene has CDR1 LNHDA and CDR2 SQIVND (reference sequence). The V end lost 3 bases, the J end lost 0 bases, and 10 bases lay between the germline ends. The CDR3, as DNA: TGTGCCAGTAGTATTGTAGCGTCTAGCACAGATACGCAGTATTTT. This encodes CASSIVASSTDTQYF.

The CDR3 DNA reads as TGTGCCAGCAGCTTGAACAGGGGAGGTACTGAAGCTTTCTTT. As protein: CASSLNRGGTEAFF. The chain recombines TRBV5-6 with TRBJ1-1; 7 bases are shared with TRBD1. The V gene's germline CDR1 is SGHDT and CDR2 YYEEEE. V was pared by 1 base and J by 5 bases, with 5 bases of the junction left unmatched. The CDR3 is 14 residues long.